This TCR beta chain was found in a study of T cells in tumors and immune-related adverse events (dated by TCRdb to about 2021). The germline ends are 22 bases apart after V is trimmed by 5 bases and J by 5 bases. The germline V gene sets CDR1 to LGHNT and CDR2 to FRNRAP. The CDR3 goes from the cysteine to the phenylalanine over 18 residues. Only the CDR3 part of the read is kept: 54 bases, read in frame from the first base. For this clone: Its antigen is unknown. The record has no base qualities; no much larger clone is one base away.

The TCR beta locus was amplified and sequenced using the immunoSEQ assay, from which bulk TCR Vbeta CDR3 data were obtained. From the authors' description of their analysis: CDR3s were excluded if they were non-productive, were shorter than 7 amino acids, or did not start with C or end with F/W. Analysis was limited to specimens with at least 1000 reads, and clonotypes were defined at the amino acid level. To compute clonality, Pielou's evenness was subtracted from 1. Library sizes were equalized by abundance-weighted random subsampling with replacement, which was repeated 100 times so that 95% confidence intervals could be reported. Repertoire overlap was quantified using the Morisita overlap index, and the top 40 clones per specimen were examined for overlap with the irAE. The table was pulled from immuneACCESS by TCRdb, which kept in-frame rearrangements only. Such tables lose some clones; where checked, under half of the loss comes from unresolved V genes, and the rest has no known cause. The V and J calls and clone size come from that table; D and trimming were worked out from the DNA. For this sample the table gives approximately 210 clones, of which around 90% were detected only once. 9.5% to 15% of the sample is taken by the ten largest.

Sample treatment or condition, as interpreted from the label and publication: nivolumab (PD-1 blockade) given before sampling. The DNeasy Blood and Tissue Kit was used to extract DNA from formalin-fixed paraffin-embedded specimens. The V and J genes are TRBV12-5 and TRBJ2-6; the D region possibly corresponds to TRBD1 (5 bases align). The TCR was taken from a female donor with metastatic renal cell carcinoma. The sample was tumor tissue, taken from a patient treated with anti-PD-1 therapy. CDR3 region: CASGLMSAGQSRANVLTF. At the DNA level, the sequence is TGTGCTAGTGGTCTAATGAGTGCAGGACAAAGTCGGGCCAACGTCCTGACTTTC.